The 21 T cell receptor beta chains below all came from one sample that was sequenced in a study of vaccination effects on CD4 cells after COVID-19. With the ViraFEST assay, the study expanded antigen-specific CD4+ T cells using viral peptide pools, then sequenced them. Having been cultured for roughly 9 days, the cells underwent CD4+ T cell isolation. Either the BNT162b2 or mRNA-1273 vaccine was given to participants in two doses. Their target antigens are unknown. Method: immunoSEQ multiplex PCR; TCRdb's copy keeps in-frame clones and lacks some. This sample has approximately 25,000 clones, with about four fifths found just once. Sequencing was performed on CD4+ T cells from PBMCs cultured with HCoV-NL63 spike peptides, taken after COVID-19 vaccination. These receptors originate from a human donor who received a COVID-19 vaccine. Some clones in this sample may be carry-over from other donors' samples.

The rearrangement uses TRBV6-1 and TRBJ2-3; D might be TRBD1 or TRBD2, each matching 5 bases. The CDR3 covers 17 residues. Germline CDR1 is MNHNS and CDR2 is SASEGT. Trimming stripped 4 bases from V and 2 bases from J, with 19 bases between. The CDR3 sequence is CASSARTTLVNTDTQYF. The DNA of the CDR3 is TGTGCCAGCAGTGCCCGGACAACACTAGTCAACACAGATACGCAGTATTTT.

The chain joins TRBV21-1 to TRBJ1-1; the table gives TRBD1 as D, unverified against the DNA. TRBV21-1 has pseudogene status. This CDR3 is built from 14 residues. The CDR3 here is CASSPGQANTEAFF. CDR3 DNA sequence: TGTGCCAGCAGCCCGGGACAGGCGAACACTGAAGCTTTCTTT.

The J gene is TRBJ2-3, the V gene TRBV9, with unresolved D. Trimming removed 0 bases from V and 11 bases from J, with 13 bases in between. This CDR3 spans 13 amino acids. Germline V gene sequence: CDR1 SGDLS, CDR2 YYNGEE. CDR3 in DNA: TGTGCCAGCAGCGTAGACGATGGCAGGCGGCAGTATTTT. It codes for CASSVDDGRRQYF.

V and J are TRBV6-5 and TRBJ1-5; 8 nucleotides match TRBD1. V shed 5 bases, J shed 3 bases, and the junction held 6 bases outside the gene matches. CDR1 is MNHEY, CDR2 SVGAGI, per germline. The CDR3 has 15 amino acids. This chain's CDR3 is CASSHHRGYNQPQHF. CDR3 nucleotides: TGTGCCAGCAGTCACCACAGGGGGTACAATCAGCCCCAGCATTTT.

The chain employs TRBV9 and TRBJ1-3; 8 nucleotides line up with TRBD1. Germline values: CDR1 SGDLS, CDR2 YYNGEE. This CDR3 spans 16 amino acids. Trimming took 3 bases from V and 2 from J; bases not matched to a gene: 7. CDR3 sequence: CASSARTGIAGNTIYF. The CDR3 coding sequence is TGTGCCAGCAGCGCCCGGACAGGGATTGCTGGAAACACCATATATTTT.

J is TRBJ2-2 and V is TRBV5-1; possible D gene TRBD1, 6 bases. The CDR3 covers 13 residues. V gave up 4 bases and J gave up 7 bases, with 11 bases separating them. CDR1 and CDR2 (germline): SGHRS, YFSETQ. CDR3 residues: CASSLQGDGELFF. Here the CDR3 DNA reads TGCGCCAGCAGCCTACAGGGAGACGGGGAGCTGTTTTTT.

V and J are TRBV5-1 and TRBJ2-3; TRBD1 is a possible D gene (5 bases). The CDR3 contains 13 residues. CDR1 and CDR2 (germline): SGHRS, YFSETQ. V lost 2 bases, J lost 2 bases, and 6 bases lay in between. The CDR3 DNA reads as TGCGCCAGCAGCTTCAGGGACACAGATACGCAGTATTTT. Its protein product is CASSFRDTDTQYF.

The chain uses TRBV7-9 and TRBJ1-1; TRBD1 matches at 9 bases. Germline V lookup: CDR1 SEHNR, CDR2 FQNEAQ (reference sequence). The CDR3 has 16 residues. With V trimmed by 4 bases and J by 2 bases, 8 bases remained unmatched. The DNA for the CDR3 is TGTGCCAGCAGCTCCGGGCTGACAGGGGGAAACACTGAAGCTTTCTTT. This encodes CASSSGLTGGNTEAFF.

CDR3 nucleotide sequence: TGTGCCAGCAGTGGGCTACGTCAGCCCCAGCATTTT. It specifies CASSGLRQPQHF. The chain is built from TRBV5-6 and TRBJ1-5; D call uncertain. This CDR3 comprises 12 residues. Trimming took off 5 bases at V and 6 bases at J, with 9 bases between the two ends. CDR1 SGHDT and CDR2 YYEEEE come from the germline V gene.

The chain combines TRBV25-1 with TRBJ2-3; D perhaps matches TRBD2 (6 bases). The CDR3 is made up of 16 amino acids. V was pared by 0 bases and J by 4 bases, with 14 bases between. Germline assignment: CDR1 MGHDK and CDR2 SYGVNS. The DNA of the CDR3 is TGTGCCAGCAGTGAATACGGCGCGGGGAAACCAGATACGCAGTATTTT. Encoded protein: CASSEYGAGKPDTQYF.

This rearrangement joins TRBV4-1 to TRBJ1-6; D perhaps matches TRBD1 (6 bases). V lost 5 bases and J lost 8, with 22 bases in between. The CDR3 covers 17 residues. Germline CDR1 MGHRA, CDR2 YSYEKL. CDR3 nucleotide sequence: TGCGCCAGCAGCTCTTCCACAGGGTTGATTTGGGATTCACCCCTCCACTTT. It translates to CASSSSTGLIWDSPLHF.

The chain carries TRBV2 and TRBJ1-3; no definite D call. This CDR3 comprises 14 residues. Trimming removed 7 bases from V and 2 bases from J, with 12 bases in between. Germline V gene data show CDR1 as SNHLY and CDR2 as FYNNEI. The CDR3 spells CASIRESAGNTIYF. DNA for the CDR3: TGTGCCAGCATTAGGGAGTCAGCTGGAAACACCATATATTTT.

V usage is TRBV6-5 and J usage is TRBJ1-5; D remains ambiguous. Trimming removed 6 bases at V and 0 bases at J, with 6 bases between. Germline V CDR1 and CDR2: MNHEY, SVGAGI. The CDR3 has 13 amino acids. CDR3: CASSGYSNQPQHF. The CDR3 bases are TGTGCCAGCAGCGGCTATAGCAATCAGCCCCAGCATTTT.

The chain employs TRBV19 and TRBJ1-1, with 7 bases matching TRBD1. Germline CDR1 LNHDA, CDR2 SQIVND (reference sequence). CDR3 size: 18 residues. J lost 4 bases, V lost 1 base, and 15 bases had no gene match. Here the CDR3 reads CASSIAPADRAYGTEAFF. The DNA for the CDR3 is TGTGCCAGTAGTATAGCCCCGGCCGACAGGGCCTATGGCACTGAAGCTTTCTTT.

J is TRBJ2-4 and V is TRBV7-2, with TRBD2 matching over 10 bases. The V gene's germline CDR1 is SGHTA and CDR2 FQGNSA. V lost 1 base and J lost 6; bases outside the gene matches: 6. The CDR3 consists of 16 residues. The CDR3 nucleotides are TGTGCCAGCAGCTTAGACGCTAGCGGGAGTGGAAACATTCAGTACTTC. Amino acids: CASSLDASGSGNIQYF.

The chain employs TRBV9 and TRBJ1-6, with a tentative D call TRBD1 (5 bases). CDR3 size: 15 residues. Germline lookup yields CDR1 SGDLS and CDR2 YYNGEE. Trimming took 0 bases from V and 8 from J, leaving 12 bases between them. CDR3: CASSVEGRVDSPLHF. The CDR3 nucleotides read TGTGCCAGCAGCGTAGAGGGCAGGGTTGATTCACCCCTCCACTTT.

The V and J genes are TRBV7-2 and TRBJ2-1, with TRBD1 matching over 8 bases. J was trimmed by 2 bases and V by 11 bases; bases with no gene match: 2. CDR3 length: 12 amino acids. Germline-derived CDR1 and CDR2 are SGHTA and FQGNSA. CDR3 protein: CAATGAYNEQFF. For the CDR3, the DNA is TGTGCCGCGACAGGGGCCTACAATGAGCAGTTCTTC.

The chain recombines TRBV5-5 with TRBJ2-5, with D unclear. With 5 bases removed from V and 0 bases from J, the gap between germline ends came to 14 bases. Germline values: CDR1 SGHKS, CDR2 YYEKEE (reference sequence). CDR3 size: 15 residues. The CDR3 is CASSRGSPDQETQYF. CDR3 in DNA: TGTGCCAGCAGTCGTGGGTCCCCGGACCAAGAGACCCAGTACTTC. Variable domain in full (rest from reference TRBV5-5 and TRBJ2-5): DAGVTQSPTHLIKTRGQQVTLRCSPISGHKSVSWYQQVLGQGPQFIFQYYEKEERGRGNFPDRFSARQFPNYSSELNVNALLLGDSALYLCASSRGSPDQETQYFGPGTRLLVL.

The genes are TRBV24-1 and TRBJ2-5; D is uncertain. CDR3 length: 11 residues. Trimming pared 0 bases from V and 9 bases from J, leaving 4 bases between. Germline CDR1 and CDR2: KGHDR and SFDVKD. For the CDR3, the DNA is TGTGCCACCAGTGATTTGCGGTCCCAGTACTTC. This codes for CATSDLRSQYF.

The genes are TRBV5-6 and TRBJ1-5; TRBD1 agrees at 7 bases. The V and J ends lost 4 bases and 2 bases, in that order; junction bases with no gene match: 12. There are 17 residues in the CDR3. The germline CDR1 and CDR2 sequences are SGHDT and YYEEEE. CDR3 sequence (DNA): TGTGCCAGCAGCCCCCAAAGGGGGCTGTTAGGCAATCAGCCCCAGCATTTT. Encoded protein: CASSPQRGLLGNQPQHF.

The DNA of the CDR3 is TGCAGCGTTGACGAGGGGGCGAGCACAGATACGCAGTATTTT. Translating it yields CSVDEGASTDTQYF. V is TRBV29-1 and J is TRBJ2-3; 7 bases fit TRBD1. Looked up from germline, CDR1 is SQVTM and CDR2 is ANQGSEA. CDR3 length equals 14 residues. Trimming cost V 3 bases and J 0 bases; bases outside gene matches: 3.